This T cell receptor beta chain was retrieved from a study of T cells in Graves' hyperthyroidism and ophthalmopathy. Study-wide results and caveats: Blood samples included most of the expanded thyroid clonotypes exceeding 0.001. Ophthalmopathy could be told apart from stable hyperthyroidism with a 13 V-J model.

Together with thyroid ultrasound, orbital computed tomography, serum thyroxine and TRAb, clinical symptoms were used for diagnoses. With respect to this clonotype: Its matching antigen is unknown.

RNA transcripts yielded amplified TCR beta CDR3 regions. HTBI primers were employed in a first-round RT-PCR of the TCR CDR3. TCRdb recomputed calls from the multiplex PCR reads with MiXCR, one row per CDR3 protein. There are about 380,000 distinct CDR3 sequences in the sample; roughly 18% occur only once, and 35% to 50% lies in the top ten. V shed 6 bases and J shed 2 bases, with 5 bases lying between them. The CDR3 has 13 amino acids. Germline CDR1 MNHNS, CDR2 SASEGT. The rearrangement links TRBV6-1 to TRBJ1-6, with D hard to call. This sequence originates from a man between 18 and 35 years old with Graves' ophthalmopathy. The sequencing sample was made of blood. CDR3 amino acids: CASRQPYNSPLHF. DNA for the CDR3: TGTGCCAGCAGACAGCCCTATAATTCACCCCTCCACTTT.